These T cell receptor beta chains were read from a single sample in a study of blood T cells in healthy people across ages. TCRdb independently ran MiXCR on the 5' RACE reads; one entry per CDR3 protein. Counted here are almost 1 million distinct CDR3 sequences, 51% occurring once; the ten biggest clones make up 20% to 25%. Sequenced input: blood. These receptors were obtained from a woman aged 60-75 years in good health. The CDR3 runs from the conserved cysteine through the conserved F or W. D genes are given only for firm matches. A clone size is listed for some rows: how often the clone was seen (once, few, many), or a class if it is expanded.

d_gene,v_gene,j_gene,abundance,CDR3nt,CDR3aa
TRBD2,TRBV6-5,TRBJ2-5,-,TGTGCCAGCAGATCACCCAGCGGGAGGGAAGAGACCCAGTACTTC,CASRSPSGREETQYF
-,TRBV3-1,TRBJ1-2,-,TGTGCCAGCAGCCAAGACTTGGCCAGCGATGGCTACACCTTC,CASSQDLASDGYTF
-,TRBV24-1,TRBJ2-1,-,TGTGCCACCAGTGATTTGTGGGGGGAGCGGTTCTTC,CATSDLWGERFF
TRBD1,TRBV9,TRBJ2-7,few,TGTGCCAGCAGCGCCATGACAGGGCCCATATCCGAGCAGTACTTC,CASSAMTGPISEQYF
-,TRBV5-1,TRBJ2-5,-,TGCGCCAGCAGCTGGGACGCAGGGGAGACCCAGTACTTC,CASSWDAGETQYF
TRBD2,TRBV20-1,TRBJ2-1,-,TGCAGTGCTAGACATAGCGGGACGGGGAATGAGCAGTTCTTC,CSARHSGTGNEQFF
-,TRBV5-6,TRBJ2-1,few,TGTGCCAGCAGCGAAGGCGGAGGATACAATGAGCAGTTCTTC,CASSEGGGYNEQFF
-,TRBV6-6,TRBJ2-1,-,TGTGCCAGCGTACCTCGTGTCGGGAGTGGGTATGAGCAGTTCTTC,CASVPRVGSGYEQFF
-,TRBV29-1,TRBJ2-5,-,TGCAGCGCTGATAACCCACAGGGATTGGAGACCCAGTACTTC,CSADNPQGLETQYF
-,TRBV3-1,TRBJ2-1,once,TGTGCCAGCTCGGGAATAGGTGAGCAGTTCTTC,CASSGIGEQFF
TRBD1,TRBV7-9,TRBJ1-5,-,TGTGCCAGCAGCTCAACCGGGACAGCGACCCCTCATCAGCCCCAGCATTTT,CASSSTGTATPHQPQHF
-,TRBV27,TRBJ2-5,-,TGTGCCAGCAAACGGGGGTTCGAAGAGACCCAGTACTTC,CASKRGFEETQYF
-,TRBV18,TRBJ2-3,-,TGTGCCAGCTCACCAAGTGTTGCCACAGATACGCAGTATTTT,CASSPSVATDTQYF
-,TRBV20-1,TRBJ2-7,-,TGCAGTGCACCCGGACGGGGGTTTTACGAGCAGTACTTC,CSAPGRGFYEQYF
-,TRBV15,TRBJ2-5,-,TGTGCCACCAGCAGAGATGCAGGGAGCGGCAATGAGCAGTACTTC,CATSRDAGSGNEQYF